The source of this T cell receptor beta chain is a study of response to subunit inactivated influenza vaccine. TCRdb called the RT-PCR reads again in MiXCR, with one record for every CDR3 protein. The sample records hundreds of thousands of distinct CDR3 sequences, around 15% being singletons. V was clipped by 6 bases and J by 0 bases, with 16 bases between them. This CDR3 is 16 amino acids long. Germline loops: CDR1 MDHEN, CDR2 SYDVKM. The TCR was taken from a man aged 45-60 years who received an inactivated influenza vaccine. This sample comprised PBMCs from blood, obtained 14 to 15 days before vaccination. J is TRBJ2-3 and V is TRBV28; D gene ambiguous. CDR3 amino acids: CASSPYILTSTDTQYF. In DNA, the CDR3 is TGTGCCAGCAGCCCATACATACTCACCAGCACAGATACGCAGTATTTT.